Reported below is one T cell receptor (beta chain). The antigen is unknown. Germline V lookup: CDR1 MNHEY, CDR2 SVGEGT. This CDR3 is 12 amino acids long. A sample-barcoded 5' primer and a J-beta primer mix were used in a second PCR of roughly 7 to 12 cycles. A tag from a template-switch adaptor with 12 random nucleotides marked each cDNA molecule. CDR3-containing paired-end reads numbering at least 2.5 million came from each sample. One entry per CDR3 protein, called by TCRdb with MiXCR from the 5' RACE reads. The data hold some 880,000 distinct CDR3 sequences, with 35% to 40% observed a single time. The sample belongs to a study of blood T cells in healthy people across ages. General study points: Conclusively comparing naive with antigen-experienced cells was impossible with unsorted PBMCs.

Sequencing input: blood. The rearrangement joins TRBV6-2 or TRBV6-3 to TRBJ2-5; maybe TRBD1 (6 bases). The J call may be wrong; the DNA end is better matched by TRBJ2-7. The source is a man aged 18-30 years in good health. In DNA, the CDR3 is TGTGCCAGCAGTTACGGGGGCCTCGAGCAGTACTTC. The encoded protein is CASSYGGLEQYF.